These 27 T cell receptor beta chains were all obtained from the same sample, sequenced in a study of cytomegalovirus exposure and HLA in healthy donors. The PCR made use of 60 Vbeta and 13 Jbeta primers. The repertoire was sequenced with immunoSEQ multiplex PCR; TCRdb's copy has only in-frame clones and lacks some. Of around 75,000 clones in the sample, 70% to 80% were seen once. The sample consisted of PBMCs. These receptors all stem from a man aged 35 to 55 in good health and CMV-seronegative.

The J gene is TRBJ2-6, the V gene TRBV4-2, with D hard to call. The germline gives CDR1 LGHNA, CDR2 YNFKEQ. The ends were cut back, 2 bases at V and 0 bases at J, with 11 bases in the middle. CDR3 length: 17 amino acids. In DNA form, the CDR3 reads TGTGCCAGCAGCCAAACCCTAGGAGTCTCTGGGGCCAACGTCCTGACTTTC. Its protein product is CASSQTLGVSGANVLTF.

This clone appeared a few times. This sequence joins TRBV27 and TRBJ1-5, with TRBD1 identical over 7 bases. Per germline, CDR1 MNHEY and CDR2 SMNVEV (reference sequence). This CDR3 spans 15 amino acids. V shed 4 bases, J shed 6 bases, and the junction held 9 bases outside the gene matches. CDR3 residues: CASSSLQGNGQPQHF. As DNA, the CDR3 is TGTGCCAGCAGTTCCCTACAGGGGAACGGTCAGCCCCAGCATTTT.

On this clone itself: Mismatch with germline at one junction end may stem from a read error. The chain carries TRBV28 and TRBJ1-2; D call uncertain. CDR3 length: 11 residues. Germline CDR1 is MDHEN and CDR2 is SYDVKM. CDR3 sequence reads: CASSRNYGYPF. The CDR3 coding sequence is TGTGCCAGCAGCCGGAACTATGGCTACCCCTTC.

This clone came up once. This rearrangement joins TRBV5-1 to TRBJ2-7; 7 positions match TRBD1. Germline lookup yields CDR1 SGHRS and CDR2 YFSETQ. J was trimmed by 6 bases and V by 4 bases; bases with no gene match: 13. The CDR3 sequence is 15 residues long. The DNA for the CDR3 is TGCGCCAGCAGCATCCGAAATACCGGGACAGCCGAGCAGTACTTC. Translating gives CASSIRNTGTAEQYF.

This chain uses TRBV10-1 with TRBJ2-7, with D possibly matching TRBD1 (5 bases). V shed 6 bases and J shed 1 base, with 10 bases lying between them. The CDR3 is 13 amino acids. Germline V gene data show CDR1 as WNHNN and CDR2 as SYGVQD (reference sequence). CDR3 region: CASSLTASYEQYF. Here the CDR3 DNA reads TGCGCCAGCAGCTTGACAGCATCCTACGAGCAGTACTTC.

The chain recombines TRBV11-2 with TRBJ2-7; weak D call: TRBD1 (5 bases). Germline CDR1 and CDR2: SGHAT and FQNNGV. The CDR3 totals 13 residues. Deletions cut 3 bases from V and 2 bases from J, with 8 bases between. CDR3 sequence reads: CASSLAGPYEQYF. The CDR3 DNA reads TGTGCCAGCAGCTTGGCAGGGCCCTACGAGCAGTACTTC.

Only a few counts were recorded for this clone. This chain connects TRBV21-1 to TRBJ2-6; the table gives TRBD1 as D, unverified against the DNA. TRBV21-1 represents a pseudogene. The CDR3 is made up of 18 amino acids. The CDR3 nucleotides are TGTGCCAGCAGCGGACAGGGGGCAAGTCTCTCTGGGGCCAACGTCCTGACTTTC. It translates to CASSGQGASLSGANVLTF.

The chain uses TRBV18 and TRBJ1-2; the D is unclear. CDR3 length equals 16 residues. Trimming cost V 6 bases and J 4 bases, with 21 bases left between them. CDR1 and CDR2 from the germline V gene are KGHSH and LQKENI. CDR3 region: CASSPPGEAPLYGYTF. As DNA, the CDR3 is TGTGCCAGCTCTCCCCCGGGAGAGGCCCCCCTCTATGGCTACACCTTC.

This chain links TRBV6-1 with TRBJ2-5; unclear D gene. The length of the CDR3 is 13 residues. Germline V gene lookup returns CDR1 MNHNS and CDR2 SASEGT. V was clipped by 4 bases and J by 2 bases, with 8 bases between them. The DNA of the CDR3 is TGTGCCAGCAGTGTTAGTGAGCAAGAGACCCAGTACTTC. Translating gives CASSVSEQETQYF.

Worth noting for this clone: The CDR3 ends on some other residue instead of the conserved phenylalanine or tryptophan, so this is likely a read error. CDR3 DNA: TGTGCCAGCAGCCCCGGCAGTAGCAATCAGCCCCAGCATCTT. It specifies CASSPGSSNQPQHL. The chain uses TRBV7-8 and TRBJ1-5; no definite D call. Trimming left V 5 bases short and J 0 bases short, with 8 bases between. The CDR3 length is 14 residues. Looked up from germline, CDR1 is SGHVS and CDR2 is FQNEAQ.

V is TRBV7-8 and J is TRBJ2-4; D is possibly TRBD1 (5 bases). The ends were cut back, 4 bases at V and 12 bases at J, with 19 bases in the middle. Germline CDR1 is SGHVS and CDR2 is FQNEAQ. The CDR3 sequence is 14 residues long. The CDR3 coding sequence is TGTGCCAGCAGCTCTCTGGTGTCCGGAGACAGTCAGTACTTC. This codes for CASSSLVSGDSQYF.

This chain connects TRBV4-2 to TRBJ1-2; a weak D match, TRBD1 (6 bases). The V end lost 1 base, the J end lost 5 bases, and 8 bases lay between the germline ends. CDR1 is LGHNA, CDR2 YNFKEQ, per germline. The CDR3 contains 13 residues. The CDR3 here is CASSQGDRYGYTF. In nucleotides, the CDR3 is TGTGCCAGCAGCCAAGGCGACAGGTATGGCTACACCTTC.

The V gene is TRBV5-1, the J gene TRBJ1-1, with D possibly being TRBD1 (5 bases). The germline V gene has CDR1 SGHRS and CDR2 YFSETQ. V gave up 0 bases and J gave up 4 bases, with 10 bases separating them. This CDR3 region has 14 residues. The CDR3 nucleotides read TGCGCCAGCAGCTTGGGCAGGGTGTCCACTGAAGCTTTCTTT. Translated: CASSLGRVSTEAFF.

This rearrangement joins TRBV30 to TRBJ2-3; 10 positions match TRBD1. The CDR3 is 18 residues long. With 1 base clipped from V and 4 bases from J, the junction kept 14 bases outside the gene matches. CDR1 is GTSNPN and CDR2 is SVGIG in the germline V gene (reference sequence). CDR3 nucleotides: TGTGCCTGGAGTGCTACCGGGACAGGGGCCCCCCGGGCAGATACGCAGTATTTT. Translation: CAWSATGTGAPRADTQYF.

The chain uses TRBV16 and TRBJ1-4; D perhaps matches TRBD1 (6 bases). The V and J ends lost 4 bases and 4 bases respectively, with 10 bases between them. The CDR3 runs 14 residues. The germline gives CDR1 KGHSY, CDR2 FQNENV. The CDR3 DNA reads as TGTGCCAGCAGCCCGGGAGGGGGTAATGAAAAACTGTTTTTT. Its translation: CASSPGGGNEKLFF.

The rearrangement uses TRBV19 and TRBJ2-7; 9 nucleotides match TRBD1. The ends lost 3 bases at V and 5 bases at J; junction bases unmatched: 5. The CDR3 is 14 amino acids. The germline gives CDR1 LNHDA, CDR2 SQIVND (reference sequence). The DNA for the CDR3 is TGTGCCAGTAGTATGTTGACAGGGGGGAACGAGCAGTACTTC. This codes for CASSMLTGGNEQYF.

The V and J genes are TRBV11-3 and TRBJ2-1; 11 bases line up with TRBD2. J lost 8 bases, V lost 5 bases, and 5 bases had no gene match. The CDR3 is made up of 14 amino acids. In germline, CDR1 is SGHNT, CDR2 YENEEA. CDR3 amino acids: CASSVSGGAYEQFF. The CDR3 region has the DNA TGTGCCAGCAGCGTTAGCGGGGGGGCTTATGAGCAGTTCTTC.

The genes are TRBV9 and TRBJ2-7, with D tentatively TRBD2 (6 bases). The germline V gene has CDR1 SGDLS and CDR2 YYNGEE. V was shortened by 4 bases and J by 6 bases, with 14 bases between the two germline ends. The CDR3 has 13 residues. The CDR3 DNA follows: TGTGCCAGCAGCTTATACGGAGGGTCCGAGCAGTACTTC. Translation: CASSLYGGSEQYF. Supplemented by reference TRBV9 and TRBJ2-7, the full variable domain reads DSGVTQTPKHLITATGQRVTLRCSPRSGDLSVYWYQQSLDQGLQFLIQYYNGEERAKGNILERFSAQQFPDLHSELNLSSLELGDSALYFCASSLYGGSEQYFGPGTRLTVT.

This chain links TRBV7-9 with TRBJ1-2; no clear D gene. V lost 0 bases, J lost 8 bases, and 10 bases lay in between. The germline gives CDR1 SEHNR, CDR2 FQNEAQ (reference sequence). This CDR3 comprises 13 residues. The CDR3 region is CASSLARDRGYTF. The CDR3 nucleotides read TGTGCCAGCAGCTTAGCCCGGGATCGGGGCTACACCTTC.

The V and J genes are TRBV7-9 and TRBJ1-2; D gene ambiguous. The length of the CDR3 is 14 residues. In germline, CDR1 is SEHNR, CDR2 FQNEAQ (reference sequence). Trimming shortened V by 1 base and J by 8 bases, and 14 bases separated the two germline ends. CDR3 protein: CASSLDYGVMGYTF. CDR3 in DNA: TGTGCCAGCAGCTTAGACTACGGGGTAATGGGCTACACCTTC.

The rearrangement uses TRBV7-2 and TRBJ2-7; TRBD1 matches at 9 bases. CDR1 and CDR2 (germline): SGHTA, FQGNSA. V shed 5 bases and J 5 bases; nucleotides not matched to a gene: 4. The CDR3 contains 13 residues. As DNA, the CDR3 is TGTGCCAGCAGCATCTGGACAGGGGACGAGCAGTACTTC. Amino acid sequence: CASSIWTGDEQYF.

The chain carries TRBV9 and TRBJ1-4; tentatively, D is TRBD1 (6 bases). This CDR3 region has 16 residues. Germline lookup yields CDR1 SGDLS and CDR2 YYNGEE. Trimming left V 3 bases short and J 6 bases short, with 18 bases between. The CDR3 sequence: CASSARTVLGDEKLFF. Here the CDR3 DNA reads TGTGCCAGCAGCGCGAGGACAGTGCTGGGGGATGAAAAACTGTTTTTT. The full variable domain, completed using reference TRBV9 and TRBJ1-4, is DSGVTQTPKHLITATGQRVTLRCSPRSGDLSVYWYQQSLDQGLQFLIQYYNGEERAKGNILERFSAQQFPDLHSELNLSSLELGDSALYFCASSARTVLGDEKLFFGSGTQLSVL.

J is TRBJ2-1 and V is TRBV7-2; D unresolved. Trimming left V 5 bases short and J 7 bases short, with 12 bases between. The CDR3 has 13 residues. Germline CDR1 SGHTA, CDR2 FQGNSA. The CDR3 reads CASSANLRNEQFF. CDR3 nucleotide sequence: TGTGCCAGCAGCGCGAATCTGCGAAATGAGCAGTTCTTC.

This clone has a single count. The rearrangement uses TRBV12-5 and TRBJ1-1, with a possible D match to TRBD1 (5 bases). The CDR3 is 15 amino acids. Trimming pared 6 bases from V and 4 bases from J, leaving 18 bases between. Germline CDR1 and CDR2: LGHNT and FRNRAP. In DNA, the CDR3 is TGTGCTAGTGGCACCAGAAGCCAGGGAATCACTGAAGCTTTCTTT. The encoded protein is CASGTRSQGITEAFF.

V gene TRBV19 combines with J gene TRBJ2-5, with a weak D call TRBD2 (6 bases). Germline V CDR1 and CDR2: LNHDA, SQIVND (reference sequence). The CDR3 runs 17 residues. The ends were cut back, 8 bases at V and 5 bases at J, with 27 bases in the middle. The CDR3 region has the DNA TGTGCCAGTTCTCGACTCCGGGACTCATCTGGTGGGGAGACCCAGTACTTC. It yields the protein CASSRLRDSSGGETQYF.

V gene TRBV28 combines with J gene TRBJ1-6; 10 bases match TRBD1. Germline loops: CDR1 MDHEN, CDR2 SYDVKM. This CDR3 region has 15 residues. After removal of 4 bases from V and 8 bases from J, the junction contained 5 bases not matched to a gene. CDR3: CASSSWTGGDSPLHF. The CDR3 DNA follows: TGTGCCAGCAGTTCTTGGACAGGGGGGGATTCACCCCTCCACTTT.

The V gene is TRBV10-1, the J gene TRBJ2-1, with D possibly matching TRBD1 (6 bases). Trimming cost V 2 bases and J 6 bases, with 8 bases left between them. CDR3 size: 13 residues. In germline, CDR1 is WNHNN, CDR2 SYGVQD (reference sequence). The CDR3 protein is CASSELRGNEQFF. CDR3 in DNA: TGCGCCAGCAGTGAGCTCAGGGGCAATGAGCAGTTCTTC.